The 26 T cell receptor beta chains listed next were all sequenced from one sample in a study of shared T cell receptors in the human thymus (dated by TCRdb to about 2021). Library preparation was by the immunoSEQ multiplex PCR assay. TCRdb limited this immuneACCESS table to in-frame rearrangements with V and J called. A share of clones is missing; checked studies link under half to unresolved V genes, and the rest is unexplained. This sample lists under 700,000 clones; more than 75% were detected once. About 0.014% of the sample lies in the top ten. The same specimen was also included in a second study, on human thymus T cells.

The sample taken for sequencing was thymocytes. The source of these receptors is a boy less than two years old with a congenital heart defect. Donor details come from another sample of the same person, matched by shared clones.

The V call is TRBV27, the J call TRBJ1-1; TRBD1 aligns across 10 bases. The CDR3 length is 19 residues. V shed 0 bases and J 2 bases; nucleotides not matched to a gene: 12. The germline V gene encodes CDR1 MNHEY and CDR2 SMNVEV (reference sequence). The chain's CDR3 is CASSLSISGTGEVNTEAFF. DNA of the CDR3: TGTGCCAGCAGTTTATCGATAAGTGGGACAGGGGAGGTTAACACTGAAGCTTTCTTT.

This clone was observed a handful of times. This chain links TRBV7-2 with TRBJ2-5; 10 bases are a match to TRBD2. Germline lookup yields CDR1 SGHTA and CDR2 FQGNSA. V lost 3 bases to trimming and J lost 3 bases; unmatched junction nucleotides: 7. The CDR3 length is 16 residues. The CDR3 region is CASSLSSGSKKETQYF. CDR3 in DNA: TGTGCCAGCAGCTTGTCTAGCGGGAGTAAGAAAGAGACCCAGTACTTC.

The gene calls are TRBV6-5 and TRBJ2-5; the match to TRBD2 covers 7 bases. This CDR3 has 15 residues. CDR1 is MNHEY, CDR2 SVGAGI, per germline. The J segment lost 1 base and the V segment lost 8 bases, leaving 10 bases of the junction unmatched. The CDR3: CASSAPGGLQETQYF. The CDR3 bases are TGTGCCAGCTCAGCCCCGGGAGGACTCCAAGAGACCCAGTACTTC.

This clone appeared once. This chain links TRBV19 with TRBJ1-1; D is undetermined. Germline V gene sequence: CDR1 LNHDA, CDR2 SQIVND (reference sequence). V was shortened by 7 bases and J by 1 base, with 10 bases between the two germline ends. CDR3 length: 13 amino acids. The CDR3 here is CASKNSPNTEAFF. The CDR3 nucleotides are TGTGCCAGTAAAAACAGCCCGAACACTGAAGCTTTCTTT.

This clone was detected only once. The J gene is TRBJ2-1, the V gene TRBV4-2, with D possibly matching TRBD1 (6 bases). CDR1 and CDR2 from the germline V gene are LGHNA and YNFKEQ. The CDR3 has 19 residues. V was shortened by 0 bases and J by 6 bases, with 24 bases between the two germline ends. CDR3 DNA: TGTGCCAGCAGCCAAGATGAGGCCCAGGGGCGCCAGTCGATCAATGAGCAGTTCTTC. This codes for CASSQDEAQGRQSINEQFF.

This clone has just one count. The J gene is TRBJ2-1, the V gene TRBV11-3; the match to TRBD2 covers 11 bases. The CDR3 extends over 16 amino acids. CDR1 is SGHNT and CDR2 is YENEEA in the germline V gene. Trimming at V came to 5 bases and at J to 4 bases, leaving 7 bases not matched to a gene. CDR3 bases: TGTGCCAGCAGCGTAGCGGGAGGGCCGTCGTACAATGAGCAGTTCTTC. This translates into CASSVAGGPSYNEQFF.

This clone came up a few times. The V and J genes are TRBV27 and TRBJ1-1; 7 bases are a match to TRBD1. Germline CDR1 is MNHEY and CDR2 is SMNVEV (reference sequence). The CDR3 length is 17 residues. The V segment lost 5 bases and the J segment 1 base; nucleotides outside the gene matches: 13. The CDR3 reads CASSRDRDSSRNTEAFF. CDR3 nucleotides: TGTGCCAGCAGTCGTGACAGGGATTCCTCAAGGAACACTGAAGCTTTCTTT.

The chain employs TRBV28 and TRBJ2-7; 7 bases agree with TRBD2. From germline, CDR1 is MDHEN and CDR2 SYDVKM. This CDR3 contains 15 residues. V lost 5 bases to trimming and J lost 0 bases; unmatched junction nucleotides: 7. The DNA for the CDR3 is TGTGCCAGCAGTACTAGCGCCCTAAGCTCCTACGAGCAGTACTTC. Its protein is CASSTSALSSYEQYF.

This clone was seen a handful of times. The rearrangement links TRBV11-3 to TRBJ2-2; D is perhaps TRBD2 (5 bases). Per germline, CDR1 SGHNT and CDR2 YENEEA. Trimming stripped 6 bases from V and 10 bases from J, with 27 bases between. This CDR3 is 17 amino acids long. CDR3 DNA sequence: TGTGCCAGCAGTCCTAACTCCCCCGACTACCCACCCCCGGAGCTGTTTTTT. Protein product: CASSPNSPDYPPPELFF.

The chain employs TRBV5-4 and TRBJ2-1; D is perhaps TRBD2 (6 bases). Germline CDR1 is SGHNT and CDR2 is YYREEE (reference sequence). CDR3 size: 14 residues. V lost 1 base, J lost 4 bases, and 9 bases lay in between. The CDR3 DNA follows: TGTGCCAGCAGCTTGCGGGAGAGGTACAATGAGCAGTTCTTC. Translating gives CASSLRERYNEQFF.

The V gene is TRBV4-1, the J gene TRBJ2-7; D unresolved. The CDR3 is 14 residues long. Germline-derived CDR1 and CDR2 are MGHRA and YSYEKL. The germline V and J ends were trimmed by 0 bases and 2 bases, with 8 bases remaining between them. CDR3 residues: CASSQEGVPYEQYF. CDR3 nucleotide sequence: TGCGCCAGCAGCCAAGAAGGAGTTCCCTACGAGCAGTACTTC.

This rearrangement joins TRBV29-1 to TRBJ2-5, with a possible D match to TRBD2 (6 bases). Germline-derived CDR1 and CDR2 are SQVTM and ANQGSEA. The V gene lost 3 bases and the J gene lost 1 base, with 15 bases spanning the gap. The CDR3 consists of 15 residues. The CDR3 DNA sequence: TGCAGCGTTGAGACTCGGGACTCAACCCAAGAGACCCAGTACTTC. Residues: CSVETRDSTQETQYF.

The count of this clone is one. The chain carries TRBV4-1 and TRBJ2-3; D is possibly TRBD1 (5 bases). Trimming left V 3 bases short and J 0 bases short, with 13 bases between. The germline V gene encodes CDR1 MGHRA and CDR2 YSYEKL. The length of the CDR3 is 16 residues. CDR3 DNA: TGCGCCAGCAGCCACCACGACAGCGACAGCACAGATACGCAGTATTTT. Protein sequence: CASSHHDSDSTDTQYF.

This chain links TRBV19 with TRBJ2-7; TRBD2 matches 13 bases. Per germline, CDR1 LNHDA and CDR2 SQIVND (reference sequence). This CDR3 region has 18 residues. The V and J ends lost 4 bases and 2 bases, in that order; junction bases with no gene match: 11. The CDR3 DNA reads TGTGCCAGTAGTACCGCGACTAGCGGGAGGAATACCCCCTACGAGCAGTACTTC. It yields the protein CASSTATSGRNTPYEQYF.

The chain is built from TRBV15 and TRBJ1-1; unclear D gene. V was shortened by 5 bases and J by 5 bases, with 15 bases between the two germline ends. The CDR3 runs to 14 residues. Germline CDR1 reads LNHNV; CDR2 reads YYDKDF (reference sequence). CDR3 in amino acids: CATSLGREKTEAFF. CDR3 nucleotide sequence: TGTGCCACCAGCCTCGGTCGGGAAAAGACTGAAGCTTTCTTT.

The rearrangement uses TRBV5-1 and TRBJ1-1; possibly TRBD1 for D (5 bases). CDR1 SGHRS and CDR2 YFSETQ come from the germline V gene. V lost 5 bases and J lost 1, with 18 bases in between. This CDR3 region has 16 residues. CDR3 nucleotide sequence: TGCGCCAGCAGTAGTAATGGGGCGCGAGGGAACACTGAAGCTTTCTTT. Translation gives CASSSNGARGNTEAFF.

This chain links TRBV7-8 with TRBJ2-2; 11 bases are a match to TRBD2. V was pared by 1 base and J by 1 base, with 8 bases of the junction left unmatched. There are 19 residues in the CDR3. From germline, CDR1 is SGHVS and CDR2 FQNEAQ. The CDR3 sequence is CASSLVVGLAGGNTGELFF. The CDR3 coding sequence is TGTGCCAGCAGCTTAGTAGTAGGGCTAGCGGGAGGGAACACCGGGGAGCTGTTTTTT. Full variable domain (outside the CDR3, taken from reference TRBV7-8 and TRBJ2-2): GAGVSQSPRYKVAKRGQDVALRCDPISGHVSLFWYQQALGQGPEFLTYFQNEAQLDKSGLPSDRFFAERPEGSVSTLKIQRTQQEDSAVYLCASSLVVGLAGGNTGELFFGEGSRLTVL.

Here the CDR3 reads CASSLEQWDTQYF. The CDR3 coding sequence is TGTGCCAGCAGCTTAGAACAGTGGGATACGCAGTATTTT. This chain uses TRBV11-3 with TRBJ2-3; D unclear. Per the germline V gene, CDR1 is SGHNT and CDR2 is YENEEA. CDR3 size: 13 residues. Trimming took 0 bases from V and 6 from J, leaving 7 bases between them.

This clone was found a few times. The chain uses TRBV28 and TRBJ2-1; D call uncertain. V shed 9 bases and J shed 6 bases, with 12 bases lying between them. CDR3 size: 12 residues. Germline CDR1 reads MDHEN; CDR2 reads SYDVKM. In nucleotides, the CDR3 is TGTGCCAGTAGAGATGGGCCCAATGAGCAGTTCTTC. Its translation is CASRDGPNEQFF.

This sequence joins TRBV7-8 and TRBJ2-3, with a tentative D call TRBD1 (6 bases). V was pared by 4 bases and J by 2 bases, with 16 bases between. Per the germline V gene, CDR1 is SGHVS and CDR2 is FQNEAQ. This CDR3 comprises 16 residues. The DNA for the CDR3 is TGTGCCAGCAGCTCAGTGGGGCAGGGGCCCACAGATACGCAGTATTTT. This codes for CASSSVGQGPTDTQYF. The entire variable domain, with the rest obtained from reference TRBV7-8 and TRBJ2-3, is as follows: GAGVSQSPRYKVAKRGQDVALRCDPISGHVSLFWYQQALGQGPEFLTYFQNEAQLDKSGLPSDRFFAERPEGSVSTLKIQRTQQEDSAVYLCASSSVGQGPTDTQYFGPGTRLTVL.

V is TRBV18 and J is TRBJ2-1; 12 bases agree with TRBD2. There are 16 residues in the CDR3. Germline V CDR1 and CDR2: KGHSH, LQKENI. After removal of 2 bases from V and 2 bases from J, the junction contained 1 base not matched to a gene. The chain's CDR3 is CASSPRLAGAYNEQFF. The DNA of the CDR3 is TGTGCCAGCTCACCAAGACTAGCGGGAGCCTACAATGAGCAGTTCTTC.

This clone was observed a single time. The rearrangement links TRBV4-1 to TRBJ2-1, with TRBD2 matching 7 bases. V shed 0 bases and J 5 bases; nucleotides not matched to a gene: 10. The CDR3 spans 17 residues. In germline, CDR1 is MGHRA, CDR2 YSYEKL. CDR3: CASSQDRAGRTNNEQFF. The CDR3 coding sequence is TGCGCCAGCAGCCAAGATAGGGCCGGGAGGACGAACAATGAGCAGTTCTTC.

The CDR3 is CASSQEWGGAGTDTQYF. DNA of the CDR3: TGCGCCAGCAGCCAAGAGTGGGGCGGAGCCGGCACAGATACGCAGTATTTT. The chain employs TRBV4-3 and TRBJ2-3, with D maybe TRBD1 (5 bases). V was cut by 0 bases and J by 1 base, with 14 bases left in between. The V gene's germline CDR1 is LGHNA and CDR2 YSLEER. The CDR3 length is 17 residues.

This clone was observed a handful of times. This chain joins TRBV9 and TRBJ2-6; no clear D gene. The CDR3 runs to 18 residues. The germline V gene encodes CDR1 SGDLS and CDR2 YYNGEE. Between the trimmed V and J ends, which lost 4 bases and 2 bases, there was a span of 19 bases. This chain's CDR3 is CASSLTPGQKTGANVLTF. The CDR3 nucleotides are TGTGCCAGCAGCCTTACCCCAGGCCAAAAGACTGGGGCCAACGTCCTGACTTTC.

This clone turned up a few times. The chain recombines TRBV30 with TRBJ2-5; perhaps TRBD2 as D (5 bases). CDR1 GTSNPN and CDR2 SVGIG come from the germline V gene (reference sequence). The length of the CDR3 is 11 residues. V was shortened by 5 bases and J by 5 bases, with 9 bases between the two germline ends. The CDR3 nucleotides read TGTGCCTGGGGCCCGGGGGAGACCCAGTACTTC. It specifies CAWGPGETQYF.

The gene calls are TRBV4-3 and TRBJ1-2; a possible D gene is TRBD1 (6 bases). Trimming removed 0 bases from V and 3 bases from J, with 20 bases in between. Germline loops: CDR1 LGHNA, CDR2 YSLEER. The CDR3 totals 18 residues. CDR3 nucleotide sequence: TGCGCCAGCAGCCAAGATCCCCACAGGGACCTTCGCGACTATGGCTACACCTTC. Translation: CASSQDPHRDLRDYGYTF.